This TCR beta chain was documented in a study of cytomegalovirus exposure and HLA in healthy donors. Study findings and constraints: Excluded: some indistinguishable V segments such as TRBV6-2 and TRBV6-3. Later analysis reportedly placed an Asian-associated ancestry cluster below the roughly 680-donor mean in N-insertions.

Vbeta (60) and Jbeta (13) primers were used in the PCR. Sequencing was performed with immunoSEQ multiplex PCR; in TCRdb, only in-frame clones are kept and a portion is missing. In the table there are some 120,000 clones, 79% of which are singletons. V lost 6 bases and J 3 bases, leaving 5 bases between the germline ends. The CDR3 loop spans 12 amino acids. Per the germline V gene, CDR1 is MNHNS and CDR2 is SASEGT. On this clone: Antigen unknown.

The V gene is TRBV6-1, the J gene TRBJ2-2; no firm D call. The sample comprised PBMCs. The sequence was collected from a man aged 25-45 years in good health and CMV-seropositive. CDR3 protein: CASREDTGELFF. CDR3 DNA: TGTGCCAGCAGAGAGGACACCGGGGAGCTGTTTTTT.